This T cell receptor beta chain comes out of a study of blood T cell repertoires in COVID-19. About the study: Whether acute or convalescent, the COVID-19 samples came from the United States, Italy and Spain.

CDR1 and CDR2 (germline): SGHAT, FQNNGV. V gave up 0 bases and J gave up 4 bases, with 13 bases separating them. This CDR3 contains 15 residues. This clone was counted once. Profiled with immunoSEQ multiplex PCR; TCRdb holds only in-frame clones, not every one. Among about 210,000 clones listed, about 92% were seen once. The chain recombines TRBV11-2 with TRBJ2-7; tentatively, D is TRBD2 (7 bases). The clonotype comes from a man aged 25-45 years with acute or convalescent COVID-19. Sequences were obtained from peripheral blood. CDR3 in DNA: TGTGCCAGCAGCTTAGATGGTCGGGGGGCGTACGAGCAGTACTTC. Translating gives CASSLDGRGAYEQYF.